The rows below give T cell receptor beta chains drawn from one sample of a study of blood T cell repertoires in COVID-19. Data came from immunoSEQ multiplex PCR; TCRdb stores just in-frame clones and leaves some out. The sample has 200,000 to 250,000 clones; about 80% are singletons. Sequencing was carried out using peripheral blood. Receptors were obtained from a woman aged 80 or over with acute or convalescent COVID-19. The CDR3 runs from the conserved cysteine through the conserved F or W. A D gene is named only where the DNA matches it firmly. A clone size is listed for some rows: how often the clone was seen (once, few, many), or a class if it is expanded.

abundance: NA; v_gene: TRBV5-1; d_gene: TRBD1; j_gene: TRBJ1-6; CDR3aa: CASSLVWDSLSPLHF; CDR3nt: TGCGCCAGCAGCTTGGTATGGGACAGCCTTTCACCCCTCCACTTT
abundance: NA; v_gene: TRBV5-8; d_gene: NA; j_gene: TRBJ1-1; CDR3aa: CASSLVRTEAFF; CDR3nt: TGTGCCAGCAGCTTGGTGCGCACTGAAGCTTTCTTT
abundance: NA; v_gene: TRBV5-6; d_gene: TRBD1; j_gene: TRBJ1-2; CDR3aa: CASSLATGGGNYGYTF; CDR3nt: TGTGCCAGCAGCTTGGCGACAGGGGGTGGAAACTATGGCTACACCTTC
abundance: NA; v_gene: TRBV5-1; d_gene: NA; j_gene: TRBJ2-3; CDR3aa: CASSLEPLRSTDTQYF; CDR3nt: TGCGCCAGCAGCTTGGAACCCTTGAGGTCCACAGATACGCAGTATTTT
abundance: NA; v_gene: TRBV3-1/TRBV3-2; d_gene: NA; j_gene: TRBJ1-1; CDR3aa: CASSRARRNGYTEAFF; CDR3nt: TGTGCCAGCAGCCGAGCCCGAAGGAACGGGTACACTGAAGCTTTCTTT
abundance: NA; v_gene: TRBV5-4; d_gene: NA; j_gene: TRBJ1-1; CDR3aa: CASSLDTLNTEAFF; CDR3nt: TGTGCCAGCAGCCTGGACACACTGAACACTGAAGCTTTCTTT
abundance: NA; v_gene: TRBV10-3; d_gene: TRBD2; j_gene: TRBJ2-2; CDR3aa: CAIGGGSGTGELFF; CDR3nt: TGTGCCATCGGGGGGGGGAGCGGCACCGGGGAGCTGTTTTTT
abundance: NA; v_gene: TRBV7-8; d_gene: TRBD1; j_gene: TRBJ2-1; CDR3aa: CASSFGQGSYNEQFF; CDR3nt: TGTGCCAGCAGCTTTGGACAGGGCTCCTACAATGAGCAGTTCTTC
abundance: NA; v_gene: TRBV3-1/TRBV3-2; d_gene: NA; j_gene: TRBJ1-4; CDR3aa: CASSQFGDKNEKLFF; CDR3nt: TGTGCCAGCAGCCAATTTGGGGACAAGAACGAAAAACTGTTTTTT
abundance: NA; v_gene: TRBV18; d_gene: NA; j_gene: TRBJ2-3; CDR3aa: CASSPYVADTQYF; CDR3nt: TGTGCCAGCTCGCCCTATGTAGCAGATACGCAGTATTTT
abundance: NA; v_gene: TRBV10-2; d_gene: TRBD2; j_gene: TRBJ2-1; CDR3aa: CASVAGGPPDEQFF; CDR3nt: TGCGCCAGCGTAGCGGGAGGGCCGCCCGATGAGCAGTTCTTC
abundance: NA; v_gene: TRBV4-2; d_gene: TRBD2; j_gene: TRBJ2-2; CDR3aa: CASSQEGGGLHGELFF; CDR3nt: TGTGCCAGCAGCCAAGAGGGGGGAGGGTTACACGGGGAGCTGTTTTTT
abundance: NA; v_gene: TRBV15; d_gene: NA; j_gene: TRBJ2-7; CDR3aa: CATSPNNRAGAYEQYF; CDR3nt: TGTGCCACCAGCCCTAATAACAGGGCGGGTGCCTACGAGCAGTACTTC
abundance: NA; v_gene: TRBV6-5; d_gene: NA; j_gene: TRBJ1-1; CDR3aa: CASEGETEAFF; CDR3nt: TGTGCCAGCGAGGGGGAGACTGAAGCTTTCTTT
abundance: NA; v_gene: TRBV11-2; d_gene: NA; j_gene: TRBJ1-3; CDR3aa: CASSLDPGQVGNTIYF; CDR3nt: TGTGCCAGCAGCTTAGATCCTGGGCAGGTCGGAAACACCATATATTTT
abundance: NA; v_gene: TRBV7-8; d_gene: NA; j_gene: TRBJ1-5; CDR3aa: CASSPSGGNQPQHF; CDR3nt: TGTGCCAGCAGCCCGAGCGGGGGCAATCAGCCCCAGCATTTT
abundance: NA; v_gene: TRBV5-1; d_gene: NA; j_gene: TRBJ2-7; CDR3aa: CASSLGQPSYEQYF; CDR3nt: TGCGCCAGCAGCTTGGGACAGCCTTCCTACGAGCAGTACTTC
abundance: NA; v_gene: TRBV14; d_gene: NA; j_gene: TRBJ2-3; CDR3aa: CASSQGGHDGTDTQYF; CDR3nt: TGTGCCAGCAGCCAAGGGGGCCACGATGGCACAGATACGCAGTATTTT
abundance: NA; v_gene: TRBV27; d_gene: NA; j_gene: TRBJ1-2; CDR3aa: CASSPDGSYYGYTF; CDR3nt: TGTGCCAGCAGTCCTGACGGGAGTTACTATGGCTACACCTTC
abundance: once; v_gene: TRBV12-3/TRBV12-4; d_gene: NA; j_gene: TRBJ2-7; CDR3aa: CASRGQNSYEQYF; CDR3nt: TGTGCCAGCAGGGGACAAAACTCCTACGAGCAGTACTTC
abundance: NA; v_gene: TRBV7-2; d_gene: NA; j_gene: TRBJ2-6; CDR3aa: CASSLAVGGANVLTF; CDR3nt: TGTGCCAGCAGCTTAGCGGTTGGCGGGGCCAACGTCCTGACTTTC
abundance: NA; v_gene: TRBV9; d_gene: NA; j_gene: TRBJ2-5; CDR3aa: CASSVAGLAGQETQYF; CDR3nt: TGTGCCAGCAGCGTAGCTGGCCTAGCTGGGCAAGAGACCCAGTACTTC